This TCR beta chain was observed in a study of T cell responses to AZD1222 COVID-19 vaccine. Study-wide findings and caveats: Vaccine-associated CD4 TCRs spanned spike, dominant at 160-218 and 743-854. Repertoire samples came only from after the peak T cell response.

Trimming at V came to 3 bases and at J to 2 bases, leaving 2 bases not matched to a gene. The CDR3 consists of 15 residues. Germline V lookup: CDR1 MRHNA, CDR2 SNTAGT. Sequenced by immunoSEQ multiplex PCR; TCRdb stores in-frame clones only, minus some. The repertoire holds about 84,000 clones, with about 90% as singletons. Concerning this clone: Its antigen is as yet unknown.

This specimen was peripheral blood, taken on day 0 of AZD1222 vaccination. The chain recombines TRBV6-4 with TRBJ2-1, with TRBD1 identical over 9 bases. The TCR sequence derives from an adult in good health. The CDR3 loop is CASSEGQGTYNEQFF. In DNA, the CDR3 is TGTGCCAGCAGTGAAGGACAGGGGACCTACAATGAGCAGTTCTTC.